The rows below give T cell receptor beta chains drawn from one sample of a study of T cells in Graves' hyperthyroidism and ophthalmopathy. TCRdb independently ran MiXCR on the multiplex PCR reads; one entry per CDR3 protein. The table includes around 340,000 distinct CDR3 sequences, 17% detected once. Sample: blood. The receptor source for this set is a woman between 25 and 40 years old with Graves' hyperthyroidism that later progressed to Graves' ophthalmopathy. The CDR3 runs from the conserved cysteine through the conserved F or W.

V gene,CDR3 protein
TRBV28,CASSSLAGSSYNEQFF
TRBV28,CASSFPIGTSGRADWYEQYF
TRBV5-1,CASTEGQLNTEAFF
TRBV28,CASRLSEETQYF
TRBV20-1,CSASTGFYNEQFF
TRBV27,CASTWTGGSYEQYF
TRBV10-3,CALQGSQESPVFF
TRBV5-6,CASSFTSGGAVEQFF
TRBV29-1,CSAIGLGGTGELFF
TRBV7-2,CASSLGGGAGNEQFF
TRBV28,CASNPSVMYTEAFF
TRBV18,CASSPGTGDEKLFF
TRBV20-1,CSAYSIGGETEAFF
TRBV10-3,CAISELGQLGYTGELFF
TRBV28,CASRVSGGGGDTQYF
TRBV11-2,CASSLDWGGNTEAFF
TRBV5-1,CASSLVGANYGYTF
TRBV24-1,CATSAPPAMDSTDTQYF
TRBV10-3,CAISDRGSSGNTIYF
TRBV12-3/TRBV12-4,CASSHTANTEAFF
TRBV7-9,CASSLPGQGGRGYTF
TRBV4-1,CASSQVRTGGPPETQYF